Given below is one TCR beta chain in context. This table comes from immunoSEQ multiplex PCR, and its TCRdb copy is limited to in-frame clones, with some not included. The sample yields around 2,000,000 clones, approximately 94% seen once. This specimen comes from a study of shared clonotypes between healthy human individuals. Terminally differentiated effector memory CD45RA+ cells were excluded from the naive CD8 cells, which were CD45RO-negative and positively selected for CCR7. What was sequenced was naive CD8+ T cells from PBMCs. This clonotype was obtained from a man between 18 and 35 years old in good health. Some clones in this sample may be carry-over from other donors' samples.

The CDR3, as DNA: TGTGCCAGCAGCCATGGGACGGTGACCGGGGAGCTGTTTTTT. Translating it yields CASSHGTVTGELFF. The chain employs TRBV7-6 and TRBJ2-2; either TRBD1 or TRBD2 may supply D (5 bases each). Germline CDR1 and CDR2: SGHVS and FNYEAQ. Trimming pared 5 bases from V and 5 bases from J, leaving 12 bases between. There are 14 residues in the CDR3.